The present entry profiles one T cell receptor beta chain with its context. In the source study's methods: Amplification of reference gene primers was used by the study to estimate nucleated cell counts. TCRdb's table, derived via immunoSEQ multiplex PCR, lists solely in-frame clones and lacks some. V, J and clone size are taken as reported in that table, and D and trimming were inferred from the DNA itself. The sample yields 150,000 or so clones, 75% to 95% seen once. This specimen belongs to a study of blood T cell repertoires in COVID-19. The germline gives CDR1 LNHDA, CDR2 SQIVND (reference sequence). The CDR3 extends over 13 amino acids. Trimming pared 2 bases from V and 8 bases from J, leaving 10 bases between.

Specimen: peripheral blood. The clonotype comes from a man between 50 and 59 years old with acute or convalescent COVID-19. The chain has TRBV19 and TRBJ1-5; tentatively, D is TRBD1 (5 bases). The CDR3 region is CASSIIGGEPQHF. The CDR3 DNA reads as TGTGCCAGTAGTATAATTGGGGGGGAGCCCCAGCATTTT.